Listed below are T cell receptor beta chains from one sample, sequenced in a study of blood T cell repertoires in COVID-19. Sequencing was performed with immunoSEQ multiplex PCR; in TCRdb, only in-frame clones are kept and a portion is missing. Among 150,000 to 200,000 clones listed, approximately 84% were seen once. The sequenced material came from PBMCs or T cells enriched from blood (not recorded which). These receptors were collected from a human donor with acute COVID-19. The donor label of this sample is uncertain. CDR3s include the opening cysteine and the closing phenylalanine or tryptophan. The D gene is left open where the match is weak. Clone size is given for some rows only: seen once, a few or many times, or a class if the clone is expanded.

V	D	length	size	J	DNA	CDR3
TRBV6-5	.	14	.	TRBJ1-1	TGTGCCAGCCGAGTAATGGGGAGGGACACTGAAGCTTTCTTT	CASRVMGRDTEAFF
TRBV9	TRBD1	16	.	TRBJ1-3	TGTGCCAGCAGCCGACAGGGGCGCAACTCTGGAAACACCATATATTTT	CASSRQGRNSGNTIYF
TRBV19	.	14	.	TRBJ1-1	TGTGCCAGTAGGCCGGTCTCGCCGATCACTGAAGCTTTCTTT	CASRPVSPITEAFF
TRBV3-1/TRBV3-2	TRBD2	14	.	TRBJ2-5	TGTGCCAGCAGGCCTAGCGGGGGCCAAGAGACCCAGTACTTC	CASRPSGGQETQYF
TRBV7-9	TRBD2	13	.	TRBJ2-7	TGTGCCAGCAGCCGGGACTATTTATACGAGCAGTACTTC	CASSRDYLYEQYF
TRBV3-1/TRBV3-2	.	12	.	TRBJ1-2	TGTGCCAGCAGCCAGACAACCTCGGGCTACACCTTC	CASSQTTSGYTF
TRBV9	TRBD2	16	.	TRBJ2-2	TGTGCCAGCAGCGTAGGAGGCCTAGCGGGGAGAGGGGAGCTGTTTTTT	CASSVGGLAGRGELFF
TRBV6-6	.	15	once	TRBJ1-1	TGTGCCAGCAGTACTCAAGGCTTAGGGGGCACTGAAGCTTTCTTT	CASSTQGLGGTEAFF
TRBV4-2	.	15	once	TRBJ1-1	TGTGCCAGCAGCCAAGAAAGGGGGTTGGGCACTGAAGCTTTCTTT	CASSQERGLGTEAFF
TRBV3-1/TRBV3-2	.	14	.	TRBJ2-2	TGTGCCAGCAGCGCGGACTGGAACACCGGGGAGCTGTTTTTT	CASSADWNTGELFF
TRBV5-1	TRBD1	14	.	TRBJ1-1	TGCGCCAGCAGCTTGGCAGGGGGGAACACTGAAGCTTTCTTT	CASSLAGGNTEAFF
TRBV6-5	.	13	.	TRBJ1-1	TGTGCCAGCAAAGGAGGTGGCTTCACTGAAGCTTTCTTT	CASKGGGFTEAFF
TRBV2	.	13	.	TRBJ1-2	TGTGCCATCTCCGACCACAGGATTAATGGCTACACCTTC	CAISDHRINGYTF
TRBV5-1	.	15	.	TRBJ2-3	TGCGCCAGCAGCTTCCGGGACAAAAGGGGAGATACGCAGTATTTT	CASSFRDKRGDTQYF
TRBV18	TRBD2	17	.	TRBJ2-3	TGTGCCAGCTCACCACCGGGACTAGCGGGGGAAACAGATACGCAGTATTTT	CASSPPGLAGETDTQYF
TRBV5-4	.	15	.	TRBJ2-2	TGTGCCAGCAGGCCCGTGGGGGGGGCAGTCGGGGAGCTGTTTTTT	CASRPVGGAVGELFF
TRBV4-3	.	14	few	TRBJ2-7	TGCGCCAGCAGCCAAGCTCGGGGGTTGGACGAGCAGTACTTC	CASSQARGLDEQYF
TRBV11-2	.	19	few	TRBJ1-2	TGTGCCAGCAGCGGCTTAATTGTTGAGGCGGTCGGATCAAGAGGTGGCTACACCTTC	CASSGLIVEAVGSRGGYTF
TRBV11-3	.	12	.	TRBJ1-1	TGTGCCAGCAGCTTAGAGGGAGGGGCAGCTTTCTTT	CASSLEGGAAFF
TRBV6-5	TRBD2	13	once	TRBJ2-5	TGTGCCAGCAACCGGGGGGTCCAAGAGACCCAGTACTTC	CASNRGVQETQYF
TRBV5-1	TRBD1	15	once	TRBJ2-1	TGCGCCAGCAGCGACCGGGACAGGGGGGACAATGAGCAGTTCTTC	CASSDRDRGDNEQFF
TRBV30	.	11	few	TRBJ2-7	TGTGCCTGGAGGGACATAGACGAGCAGTACTTC	CAWRDIDEQYF
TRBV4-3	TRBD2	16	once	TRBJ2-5	TGCGCCAGCAGCCAGAGATTAGCGGGGGGGCCGAAGACCCAGTACTTC	CASSQRLAGGPKTQYF
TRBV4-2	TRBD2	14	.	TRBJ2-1	TGTGCCAGCAGCCACCACACTAGCGACAATGAGCAGTTCTTC	CASSHHTSDNEQFF
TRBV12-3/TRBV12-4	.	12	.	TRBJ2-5	TGTGCCAGCAGACTGAACCAAGAGACCCAGTACTTC	CASRLNQETQYF
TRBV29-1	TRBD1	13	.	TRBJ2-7	TGCAGCGTTGAGAGCCGGGACAGCTACGAGCAGTACTTC	CSVESRDSYEQYF
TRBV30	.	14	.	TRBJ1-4	TGTGCCTGGAGTGTACTAGGCGCCCCCGAAAAACTGTTTTTT	CAWSVLGAPEKLFF
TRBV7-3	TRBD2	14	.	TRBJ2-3	TGTGCCAGCAGCTCTAGCGGGGGGGTGGATACGCAGTATTTT	CASSSSGGVDTQYF
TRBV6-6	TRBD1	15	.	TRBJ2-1	TGTGCCAGCCGAACCGGGACAGACAACCTCAATGAGCAGTTCTTC	CASRTGTDNLNEQFF
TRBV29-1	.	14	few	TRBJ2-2	TGCAGCGTGGTTGGACAGCCGAACACCGGGGAGCTGTTTTTT	CSVVGQPNTGELFF
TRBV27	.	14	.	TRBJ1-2	TGTGCCAGCAGTTTAGGTGGGGAGGGCTATGGCTACACCTTC	CASSLGGEGYGYTF
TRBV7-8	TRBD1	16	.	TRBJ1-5	TGTGCCAGCAGCGGTGACAGGGGGCTCAGCAATCAGCCCCAGCATTTT	CASSGDRGLSNQPQHF
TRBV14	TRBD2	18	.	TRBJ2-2	TGTGCCAGCAGCCAAGATCGGACTAGCGGACCCTTGCCCGGGGAGCTGTTTTTT	CASSQDRTSGPLPGELFF
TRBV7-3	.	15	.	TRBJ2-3	TGTGCCAGCAGCTTCGGAACGGGGGGCACAGATACGCAGTATTTT	CASSFGTGGTDTQYF
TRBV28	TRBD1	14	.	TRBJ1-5	TGTGCCAGCAGGGACAGGGTGAGTAATCAGCCCCAGCATTTT	CASRDRVSNQPQHF
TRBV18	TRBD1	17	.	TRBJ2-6	TGTGCCAGCTCACCACAGGGGGCCCGCTCTGGGGCCAACGTCCTGACTTTC	CASSPQGARSGANVLTF
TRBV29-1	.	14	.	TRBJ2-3	TGCAGCGTTGATGAGTATAGGGGGGGAGATACGCAGTATTTT	CSVDEYRGGDTQYF
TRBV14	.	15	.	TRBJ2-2	TGTGCCAGCAGCCCACCGGACAGCGGACCCGGGGAGCTGTTTTTT	CASSPPDSGPGELFF
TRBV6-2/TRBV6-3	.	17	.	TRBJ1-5	TGTGCCAGCAGTTACGAGCCATCACAGGAGCTCAATCAGCCCCAGCATTTT	CASSYEPSQELNQPQHF
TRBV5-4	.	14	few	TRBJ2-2	TGTGCCAGCACCGAGGCGGGGGCGCCCGGGGAGCTGTTTTTT	CASTEAGAPGELFF
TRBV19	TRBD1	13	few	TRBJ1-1	TGTGCCATTCAACAGGGGGTGAACACTGAAGCTTTCTTT	CAIQQGVNTEAFF
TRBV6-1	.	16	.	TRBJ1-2	TGTGCCAGCAGTGTGCCGAGGCCGAGATCTAACTATGGCTACACCTTC	CASSVPRPRSNYGYTF
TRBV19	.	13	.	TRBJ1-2	TGTGCCAGTACGGCAGGGGCGAACTATGGCTACACCTTC	CASTAGANYGYTF
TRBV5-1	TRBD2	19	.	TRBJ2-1	TGCGCCAGCTACTCCACTGCGCGGGGGGGCCTTAGCTCCTACAATGAGCAGTTCTTC	CASYSTARGGLSSYNEQFF
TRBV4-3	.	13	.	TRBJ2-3	TGCGCCAGCAGCGTTCGTCGCGCAGATACGCAGTATTTT	CASSVRRADTQYF
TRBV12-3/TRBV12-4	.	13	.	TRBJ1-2	TGTGCCAGCAGTTTAGGGCGGGCACAAAGCTACACCTTC	CASSLGRAQSYTF
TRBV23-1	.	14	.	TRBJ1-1	TGCGCCAGCAGTCCGTTGGACCGGGAGGGTGAAGCTTTCTTT	CASSPLDREGEAFF
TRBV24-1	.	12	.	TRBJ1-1	TGTGCCACCAGGGCCCTGGACATCAGGGCTTTCTTT	CATRALDIRAFF
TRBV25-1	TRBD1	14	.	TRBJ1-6	TGTGCCAGCAGCCCGGGACAGGGAGGTTCACCCCTCCACTTT	CASSPGQGGSPLHF
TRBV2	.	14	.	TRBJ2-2	TGTGCCAGCAGTGAAGCGCGTAACACCGGGGAGCTGTTTTTT	CASSEARNTGELFF
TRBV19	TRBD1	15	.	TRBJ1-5	TGTGCCAGCTCCGGGACAGGGGGCGGCAATCAGCCCCAGCATTTT	CASSGTGGGNQPQHF
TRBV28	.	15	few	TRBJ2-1	TGTGCCAGCAGTTTACGAGGTCCTCAAAACAATGAGCAGTTCTTC	CASSLRGPQNNEQFF
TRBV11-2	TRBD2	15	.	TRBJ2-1	TGTGCCAGCAGCTTAAGCGGGGGCTCCTACAATGAGCAGTTCTTC	CASSLSGGSYNEQFF
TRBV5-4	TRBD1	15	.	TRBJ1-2	TGTGCCAGCAGCTTCGCCCAGGGGGCTGGCTATGGCTACACCTTC	CASSFAQGAGYGYTF
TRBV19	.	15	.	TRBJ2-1	TGTGCCAGTGGGGGTGCGGGGAGCTCCTACAATGAGCAGTTCTTC	CASGGAGSSYNEQFF